This T cell receptor (beta chain) is drawn from a study of Ad26.COV2.S vaccination and SARS-CoV-2 variants. There are 16 residues in the CDR3. Between the trimmed V and J ends, which lost 1 base and 2 bases, there was a span of 12 bases. Germline V gene data show CDR1 as SEHNR and CDR2 as FQNEAQ (reference sequence). TCRdb's table, derived via immunoSEQ multiplex PCR, lists solely in-frame clones and lacks some. The table lists 300,000 to 450,000 clones, 92% of them singletons. Broader study findings: The authors reported substantial breadth in spike-specific CD8+ and CD4+ T cell responses after vaccination. Vaccine recipients showed a spike-specific TCR breadth that was higher than in placebo recipients.

On this clone: What it recognizes is unknown.

This rearrangement joins TRBV7-9 to TRBJ1-3, with D possibly TRBD1 on 5 matching bases. The sequences come from peripheral blood, collected after recovery from COVID-19. This TCR was recovered from a human donor who had recovered from COVID-19. The CDR3 region has the DNA TGTGCCAGCAGCTTAGTCGGGGGGACCACTGGAAACACCATATATTTT. Its protein product is CASSLVGGTTGNTIYF.